The 29 T cell receptor beta chains in this list originate from one sample, sequenced in a study of radiotherapy plus CTLA-4 blockade in lung cancer. The repertoire was sequenced with immunoSEQ multiplex PCR; TCRdb's copy has only in-frame clones and lacks some. The table has roughly 45,000 clones, 60% to 70% seen once; the top ten hold around a quarter. Source: peripheral blood, taken from a patient treated with radiotherapy plus ipilimumab. These receptors all stem from a human donor with non-small cell lung cancer who had a partial response to radiotherapy plus ipilimumab.

This chain joins TRBV7-3 and TRBJ1-1; 8 nucleotides agree with TRBD1. With 5 bases clipped from V and 4 bases from J, the junction kept 12 bases outside the gene matches. Germline CDR1 SGHTA, CDR2 FQGTGA. The CDR3 has 16 residues. CDR3 sequence: CASSPNLQTGATEAFF. The CDR3 nucleotides are TGTGCCAGCAGCCCCAACCTCCAGACAGGGGCCACTGAAGCTTTCTTT.

This chain links TRBV5-6 with TRBJ1-3; tentative D call: TRBD1 (5 bases). V gave up 0 bases and J gave up 0 bases, with 13 bases separating them. The CDR3 contains 17 residues. CDR1 is SGHDT and CDR2 is YYEEEE in the germline V gene. The CDR3: CASSLVTGASSGNTIYF. CDR3 nucleotides: TGTGCCAGCAGCTTGGTTACAGGCGCCTCCTCTGGAAACACCATATATTTT.

This chain joins TRBV6-5 and TRBJ2-5; 7 nucleotides line up with TRBD1. The J call could be wrong; TRBJ2-7 is a better fit for the DNA end. Germline CDR1 MNHEY, CDR2 SVGAGI. The CDR3 spans 13 residues. The CDR3 DNA follows: TGTGCCAGCAGAAGGACAGGCTCCTACGAGCAGTACTTC. Protein sequence: CASRRTGSYEQYF.

The chain joins TRBV5-6 to TRBJ1-2, with D uncertain. CDR1 is SGHDT and CDR2 is YYEEEE in the germline V gene. Trimming removed 2 bases from V and 8 bases from J, with 19 bases in between. CDR3 size: 15 residues. CDR3 coding DNA: TGTGCCAGCAGCTTCAGGAGGGTAGAAATTGGGGGCTACACCTTC. It translates to CASSFRRVEIGGYTF.

The J gene is TRBJ2-2, the V gene TRBV12-5; unclear D gene. The CDR3 has 14 residues. Germline CDR1 LGHNT, CDR2 FRNRAP. Trimming took 8 bases from V and 2 from J, leaving 12 bases between them. CDR3 sequence: CASTGSLNTGELFF. CDR3 in DNA: TGTGCTAGTACGGGTAGCCTAAACACCGGGGAGCTGTTTTTT.

V gene TRBV11-2 combines with J gene TRBJ1-2, with D possibly TRBD1 on 6 matching bases. The length of the CDR3 is 16 residues. Trimming took 5 bases from V and 0 from J, leaving 16 bases between them. CDR1 is SGHAT and CDR2 is FQNNGV in the germline V gene. For the CDR3, the DNA is TGTGCCAGCAGCCCCCAGACAGGACCAGCTAACTATGGCTACACCTTC. This gives the protein CASSPQTGPANYGYTF.

This clone was counted a single time. One base separates it from a far larger clone, so it is likely a read error. Other nucleotide sequences in the sample specify the same CDR3. The V and J genes are TRBV19 and TRBJ2-5, with 8 bases fitting TRBD2. The CDR3 has 14 amino acids. With 6 bases clipped from V and 5 bases from J, the junction kept 8 bases outside the gene matches. Looked up from germline, CDR1 is LNHDA and CDR2 is SQIVND (reference sequence). CDR3 protein: CASSQREIMETQYF. The CDR3 coding sequence is TGTGCCAGTAGCCAGCGGGAGATTATGGAGACCCAGTACTTC.

This sequence joins TRBV4-3 and TRBJ2-7, with 8 bases lining up with TRBD1. Trimming at V came to 1 base and at J to 4 bases, leaving 6 bases not matched to a gene. Germline V CDR1 and CDR2: LGHNA, YSLEER. This CDR3 contains 15 residues. CDR3 nucleotide sequence: TGCGCCAGCAGCCAAGCACAGGGGGTTGGATACGAGCAGTACTTC. This gives the protein CASSQAQGVGYEQYF.

This chain joins TRBV5-1 and TRBJ2-5, with a tentative D call TRBD1 (6 bases). The end of the DNA aligns better with TRBJ2-7, so the J call may be wrong. Germline V gene sequence: CDR1 SGHRS, CDR2 YFSETQ. This CDR3 has 14 amino acids. CDR3 in DNA: TGCGCCAGCAGCCAACAGGGTCGCTCCTACGAGCAGTACTTC. It encodes CASSQQGRSYEQYF.

This clone was picked up many times. This chain joins TRBV14 and TRBJ1-2; 9 bases are a match to TRBD1. Germline lookup yields CDR1 SGHDN and CDR2 FVKESK. J was trimmed by 6 bases and V by 4 bases; bases with no gene match: 9. CDR3 length: 15 residues. The CDR3 loop reads CASSRLDRGSDGYTF. As DNA, the CDR3 is TGTGCCAGCAGCCGACTAGACAGGGGGTCTGATGGCTACACCTTC.

This chain uses TRBV4-1 with TRBJ2-3; TRBD2 matches at 7 bases. V trimming: 2 bases; J trimming: 0 bases; junction bases outside the gene matches: 2. The CDR3 covers 15 residues. CDR1 and CDR2 (germline): MGHRA, YSYEKL. The CDR3: CASSQPLASTDTQYF. The CDR3 bases are TGCGCCAGCAGCCAACCACTAGCGAGCACAGATACGCAGTATTTT.

The V call is TRBV11-2, the J call TRBJ2-6; D remains ambiguous. This CDR3 comprises 14 residues. The germline CDR1 and CDR2 sequences are SGHAT and FQNNGV. Deletions cut 2 bases from V and 2 bases from J, with 4 bases between. CDR3 in DNA: TGTGCCAGCAGCTTACTAGCTGGGGCCAACGTCCTGACTTTC. It translates to CASSLLAGANVLTF.

CDR3 DNA sequence: TGTGCTAGTGGCACGCCGGGAGTGACCGGGGCGAACACTGAAGCTTTCTTT. This gives the protein CASGTPGVTGANTEAFF. This chain uses TRBV12-5 with TRBJ1-1, with D perhaps TRBD1 (5 bases). V was clipped by 6 bases and J by 1 base, with 21 bases between them. Germline V gives CDR1 LGHNT, CDR2 FRNRAP. CDR3 length equals 17 residues.

The chain employs TRBV7-3 and TRBJ2-1, with TRBD2 matching over 12 bases. Germline values: CDR1 SGHTA, CDR2 FQGTGA. V gave up 2 bases and J gave up 9 bases; unmatched junction bases: 11. The CDR3 covers 17 residues. The CDR3 DNA reads as TGTGCCAGCAGCTTAGAGCAGCTAGCGGGAGGGGGAAGTGAGCAGTTCTTC. Translated, it gives CASSLEQLAGGGSEQFF.

The rearrangement joins TRBV5-4 to TRBJ1-6, with unresolved D. The germline V gene encodes CDR1 SGHNT and CDR2 YYREEE (reference sequence). This CDR3 contains 15 residues. V was shortened by 2 bases and J by 0 bases, with 6 bases between the two germline ends. The CDR3 DNA follows: TGTGCCAGCAGCTTACAGAGCTCCTATAATTCACCCCTCCACTTT. Translation gives CASSLQSSYNSPLHF.

This clone turned up a few times. This chain links TRBV6-1 with TRBJ2-1; TRBD2 aligns across 11 bases. Germline CDR1 reads MNHNS; CDR2 reads SASEGT. There are 14 residues in the CDR3. Losses at the gene ends were 4 bases for V and 7 bases for J; bases not matched to a gene: 3. The CDR3 DNA sequence: TGTGCCAGCAGTGTCCTAGCGGGAGGTAATGAGCAGTTCTTC. It yields the protein CASSVLAGGNEQFF.

This clone occurred once. V usage is TRBV4-2 and J usage is TRBJ1-1; D gene uncertain. The germline V and J ends were trimmed by 0 bases and 4 bases, with 18 bases remaining between them. The CDR3 length is 17 residues. The germline V gene has CDR1 LGHNA and CDR2 YNFKEQ. This CDR3 is CASSQDKPGRGGTEAFF. CDR3 nucleotides: TGTGCCAGCAGCCAAGATAAGCCCGGGAGAGGAGGCACTGAAGCTTTCTTT.

The chain combines TRBV11-3 with TRBJ2-1; 8 bases map to TRBD2. CDR3 length: 16 residues. The germline gives CDR1 SGHNT, CDR2 YENEEA. V was clipped by 1 base and J by 8 bases; unmatched bases: 10. The CDR3 sequence: CASSLGLDGRADEQFF. CDR3 coding DNA: TGTGCCAGCAGCTTAGGGCTTGACGGGAGGGCCGATGAGCAGTTCTTC.

V and J are TRBV5-6 and TRBJ1-2; D is unresolved. This CDR3 region has 13 residues. The V and J ends lost 0 bases and 1 base respectively, with 4 bases between them. CDR1 SGHDT and CDR2 YYEEEE come from the germline V gene. This chain's CDR3 is CASSLGSNYGYTF. DNA of the CDR3: TGTGCCAGCAGCTTGGGCAGTAACTATGGCTACACCTTC.

The chain carries TRBV27 and TRBJ1-5, with D possibly TRBD1 on 6 matching bases. Trimming took 2 bases from V and 6 from J, leaving 11 bases between them. Germline-derived CDR1 and CDR2 are MNHEY and SMNVEV (reference sequence). The CDR3 sequence is 14 residues long. In DNA form, the CDR3 reads TGTGCCAGCAGTTTACAGGGGTCGGGTCAGCCCCAGCATTTT. Its translation: CASSLQGSGQPQHF.

This clone was counted between two and nine times. The CDR3 here is CASSFGRQGDTQYF. DNA of the CDR3: TGTGCCAGCAGCTTCGGAAGACAGGGGGATACGCAGTATTTT. J is TRBJ2-3 and V is TRBV5-4; 8 bases agree with TRBD1. Germline V lookup: CDR1 SGHNT, CDR2 YYREEE (reference sequence). V lost 2 bases and J lost 6; bases outside the gene matches: 5. CDR3 length: 14 amino acids.

For the CDR3, the DNA is TGTGCCATCAGTGAGTCGGTCGGGGGGACGGGTGAGCAGTTCTTC. Protein sequence: CAISESVGGTGEQFF. The chain combines TRBV10-3 with TRBJ2-1; TRBD2 aligns across 7 bases. The CDR3 loop spans 15 amino acids. The germline V gene encodes CDR1 ENHRY and CDR2 SYGVKD. V was clipped by 0 bases and J by 9 bases; unmatched bases: 8.

J is TRBJ1-6 and V is TRBV2; the D gene is possibly TRBD1 (6 bases). In germline, CDR1 is SNHLY, CDR2 FYNNEI. V lost 6 bases to trimming and J lost 8 bases, with 20 bases between them. This CDR3 has 16 amino acids. DNA of the CDR3: TGTGCCAGCAGCGTGGGTACAGGGCAACATTATTCACCCCTCCACTTT. It translates to CASSVGTGQHYSPLHF.

This clone was counted a single time. V and J are TRBV5-1 and TRBJ1-2; perhaps TRBD1 as D (6 bases). Per germline, CDR1 SGHRS and CDR2 YFSETQ. Trimming took 0 bases from V and 4 from J, leaving 16 bases between them. This CDR3 has 16 residues. CDR3 residues: CASSLEGTWISYGYTF. The DNA of the CDR3 is TGCGCCAGCAGCTTGGAGGGGACATGGATTTCCTATGGCTACACCTTC.

V and J are TRBV27 and TRBJ1-2; TRBD1 might be the D (6 bases). This CDR3 contains 18 residues. The V end was cut by 6 bases, the J end by 1 base, with 24 bases between. Germline-derived CDR1 and CDR2 are MNHEY and SMNVEV (reference sequence). CDR3 loop: CASSLLGGHSALNYGYTF. DNA of the CDR3: TGTGCCAGCAGCCTCCTAGGGGGACACTCTGCACTTAACTATGGCTACACCTTC.

This clone was recorded only once. The genes are TRBV7-3 and TRBJ2-1; 11 bases are a match to TRBD2. The germline V gene encodes CDR1 SGHTA and CDR2 FQGTGA. CDR3 length: 17 residues. V shed 2 bases, J shed 7 bases, and the junction held 10 bases outside the gene matches. In nucleotides, the CDR3 is TGTGCCAGCAGCTTATCGGTAGCGGGGGGGCCGGGGAATGAGCAGTTCTTC. This encodes CASSLSVAGGPGNEQFF.

The CDR3 DNA reads TGTGCCAGTAGTATTTTCAGGGGAGAAAAACTGTTTTTT. Translation: CASSIFRGEKLFF. This chain uses TRBV19 with TRBJ1-4; D is possibly TRBD1 (6 bases). The CDR3 is 13 residues long. In germline, CDR1 is LNHDA, CDR2 SQIVND (reference sequence). Trimming stripped 3 bases from V and 8 bases from J, with 10 bases between.

The chain employs TRBV2 and TRBJ1-1, with no clear D. CDR1 and CDR2 from the germline V gene are SNHLY and FYNNEI. This CDR3 spans 14 amino acids. The V gene lost 7 bases and the J gene lost 1 base, with 13 bases spanning the gap. The CDR3 region is CASKSSGRNTEAFF. For the CDR3, the DNA is TGTGCCAGCAAGTCCTCGGGGAGGAACACTGAAGCTTTCTTT.

V and J are TRBV6-5 and TRBJ1-4, with TRBD1 identical over 7 bases. The CDR3 loop spans 13 amino acids. The junction had 7 bases not matched to a gene; V was cut back by 8 bases and J by 7 bases. Germline CDR1 reads MNHEY; CDR2 reads SVGAGI. The CDR3 nucleotides are TGTGCCAGCCGTCAGGGGGAAGCTGAAAAACTGTTTTTT. Translating it yields CASRQGEAEKLFF.